This T cell receptor (beta chain) is drawn from a study of cytomegalovirus exposure and HLA in healthy donors. In the PCR, 60 Vbeta and 13 Jbeta primers were used. TCRdb's copy holds only in-frame clones and misses some; the assay was immunoSEQ multiplex PCR. The sample consists of roughly 43,000 clones, around 65% of them appearing once. Notes on the study in general: TCR beta chain V- and J-gene trimming was linked, in a later analysis, to a missense variant in DCLRE1C. Most TCR beta V segments were productive about 87% or about 30% of the time in an earlier analysis. Roughly uniform depth of sequencing across donors was assumed in presence/absence analyses.

With 5 bases clipped from V and 7 bases from J, the junction kept 10 bases outside the gene matches. This CDR3 is built from 16 residues. Germline V gene sequence: CDR1 SGHDN, CDR2 FVKESK. Regarding this clone: Antigen: not known.

V usage is TRBV14 and J usage is TRBJ2-1; TRBD1 matches 11 bases. This clonotype was obtained from a human donor in good health. The sample taken for sequencing was PBMCs. The CDR3 DNA reads as TGTGCCAGCAGCTTTACCGGACAGGGGGCTTGGAATGAGCAGTTCTTC. As protein: CASSFTGQGAWNEQFF. The variable domain in full, with the rest retrieved from reference TRBV14 and TRBJ2-1, is EAGVTQFPSHSVIEKGQTVTLRCDPISGHDNLYWYRRVMGKEIKFLLHFVKESKQDESGMPNNRFLAERTGGTYSTLKVQPAELEDSGVYFCASSFTGQGAWNEQFFGPGTRLTVL.